These 26 T cell receptor beta chains originate from one sample sequenced in a study of early T cells in non-severe SARS-CoV-2 infection. TCRdb re-derived calls from the 5' RACE reads in MiXCR, one entry per CDR3 protein. The table includes some 61,000 distinct CDR3 sequences, approximately 10% detected once. The sequencing used whole blood, collected at baseline. The receptor source for this set is an adult who was a healthcare worker with PCR-confirmed SARS-CoV-2 infection or an uninfected control (not recorded which).

At least ten counts were recorded for this clonotype. The J gene is TRBJ2-1, the V gene TRBV6-1, with D perhaps matching TRBD1 or TRBD2 (6 bases each). Deletions cut 3 bases from V and 3 bases from J, with 18 bases between. This CDR3 is built from 17 residues. The germline V gene has CDR1 MNHNS and CDR2 SASEGT. The CDR3 region has the DNA TGTGCCAGCAGTGAGAGTTTCCGGGGGCACGTCTACAATGAGCAGTTCTTC. It codes for CASSESFRGHVYNEQFF.

Only a few counts were recorded for this clonotype. The CDR3 bases are TGCGCCAGCAGCCAAGGACCAAAATCGGGCTACACCTTC. Translating it yields CASSQGPKSGYTF. The V gene is TRBV5-1, the J gene TRBJ1-2; D ambiguous. This CDR3 spans 13 amino acids. CDR1 and CDR2 from the germline V gene are SGHRS and YFSETQ. Trimming took off 4 bases at V and 8 bases at J, with 15 bases between the two ends. The full variable domain, with the rest looked up from reference TRBV5-1 and TRBJ1-2, is KAGVTQTPRYLIKTRGQQVTLSCSPISGHRSVSWYQQTPGQGLQFLFEYFSETQRNKGNFPGRFSGRQFSNSRSEMNVSTLELGDSALYLCASSQGPKSGYTFGSGTRLTVV.

This sequence joins TRBV12-3 or TRBV12-4 and TRBJ2-7, with a weak D call TRBD2 (5 bases). Deletions cut 6 bases from V and 0 bases from J, with 12 bases between. The CDR3 is made up of 14 amino acids. DNA of the CDR3: TGTGCCAGCAGGCCATCTGCGGGCTCCTACGAGCAGTACTTC. This codes for CASRPSAGSYEQYF.

In this sample, this clonotype is medium-sized (0.01 to 0.1%). The junction does not match germline at one end; this may be a read error. The chain carries TRBV5-1 and TRBJ2-3; no reliable D call. The CDR3 has 11 residues. Germline-derived CDR1 and CDR2 are SGHRS and YFSETQ. The CDR3 DNA reads as TGTGCCAGCAGCTTAGGAGATACGCAGTATTTT. The encoded protein is CASSLGDTQYF.

This clonotype was counted only a few times. The chain is built from TRBV11-2 and TRBJ2-3; D is uncertain. V was shortened by 1 base and J by 0 bases, with 8 bases between the two germline ends. CDR1 and CDR2 from the germline V gene are SGHAT and FQNNGV. The CDR3 is made up of 15 amino acids. Written as DNA, the CDR3 is TGTGCCAGCAGCTTAGGCCCAGCTAGCACAGATACGCAGTATTTT. Translation gives CASSLGPASTDTQYF.

This clonotype was seen at least ten times. This chain connects TRBV27 to TRBJ2-7; TRBD1 matches at 7 bases. CDR1 is MNHEY, CDR2 SMNVEV, per germline (reference sequence). The CDR3 is 13 amino acids. With 5 bases clipped from V and 6 bases from J, the junction kept 7 bases outside the gene matches. The CDR3 DNA is TGTGCCAGCAGTCCGCGACAGGGCGGCGAGCAGTACTTC. Translating gives CASSPRQGGEQYF.

This clonotype was detected ten times or more. This chain links TRBV10-3 with TRBJ2-5, with D uncertain. Germline CDR1 and CDR2: ENHRY and SYGVKD. The CDR3 runs to 15 residues. The ends were cut back, 7 bases at V and 2 bases at J, with 17 bases in the middle. Written as DNA, the CDR3 is TGTGCCATCAAATCCCACCAGCGCAGACAAGAGACCCAGTACTTC. It is translated as CAIKSHQRRQETQYF.

At least ten counts were recorded for this clonotype. This chain uses TRBV3-1 with TRBJ2-7; a weak D match, TRBD2 (5 bases). V was trimmed by 1 base and J by 0 bases, leaving 10 bases between them. This CDR3 contains 15 residues. Germline V CDR1 and CDR2: LGHDT, YNNKEL (reference sequence). This chain's CDR3 is CASSQAPGSSYEQYF. The DNA for the CDR3 is TGTGCCAGCAGCCAAGCCCCGGGGAGCTCCTACGAGCAGTACTTC.

In its sample, this clonotype was seen a few times. The chain employs TRBV20-1 and TRBJ1-1; a possible D gene is TRBD1 (6 bases). V gave up 0 bases and J gave up 1 base, with 15 bases separating them. The CDR3 consists of 16 residues. CDR1 and CDR2 from the germline V gene are DFQATT and SNEGSKA (reference sequence). DNA of the CDR3: TGCAGTGCTAGAGATCCAGCAGGGGCCTCGAACACTGAAGCTTTCTTT. This encodes CSARDPAGASNTEAFF.

This clonotype was seen many times. The chain combines TRBV12-3 or TRBV12-4 with TRBJ2-7, with D perhaps TRBD1 (6 bases). With 8 bases removed from V and 1 base from J, the gap between germline ends came to 9 bases. This CDR3 comprises 12 residues. CDR3 nucleotides: TGTGCCAGCGCCGGACAGTCCTACGAGCAGTACTTC. It yields the protein CASAGQSYEQYF.

This clonotype was observed many times. This chain uses TRBV12-3 or TRBV12-4 with TRBJ1-2, with 7 bases aligning to TRBD1. The CDR3 consists of 14 residues. The V and J ends lost 6 bases and 5 bases, in that order; junction bases with no gene match: 9. The CDR3 nucleotides read TGTGCCAGCAGCGTCTCAGCAGGGGGATATGGCTACACCTTC. Its protein is CASSVSAGGYGYTF.

In this sample, this clonotype turned up many times. The chain joins TRBV18 to TRBJ1-5; 8 bases are a match to TRBD1. The CDR3 extends over 15 amino acids. Trimming at V came to 2 bases and at J to 6 bases, leaving 6 bases not matched to a gene. CDR1 KGHSH and CDR2 LQKENI come from the germline V gene. In nucleotides, the CDR3 is TGTGCCAGCTCACCAGCCGGACAGGGACTTCAGCCCCAGCATTTT. Protein product: CASSPAGQGLQPQHF.

In this sample, this clonotype is medium-sized (0.01 to 0.1%). This sequence joins TRBV18 and TRBJ2-3; D gene ambiguous. V was cut by 0 bases and J by 6 bases, with 13 bases left in between. From germline, CDR1 is KGHSH and CDR2 LQKENI. This CDR3 contains 15 residues. CDR3 region: CASSPPGFSSDTQYF. The DNA for the CDR3 is TGTGCCAGCTCACCACCAGGCTTTAGCTCCGATACGCAGTATTTT.

V and J are TRBV5-1 and TRBJ2-7; D unresolved. Deletions cut 2 bases from V and 2 bases from J, with 11 bases between. Germline values: CDR1 SGHRS, CDR2 YFSETQ. The CDR3 totals 14 residues. The CDR3 is CASSFNGPPYEQYF. The DNA of the CDR3 is TGCGCCAGCAGCTTCAACGGTCCGCCCTACGAGCAGTACTTC.

This chain joins TRBV5-6 and TRBJ2-3; the match to TRBD2 covers 9 bases. Trimming cost V 9 bases and J 3 bases; bases outside gene matches: 8. Germline V CDR1 and CDR2: SGHDT, YYEEEE. CDR3 length: 14 amino acids. In nucleotides, the CDR3 is TGTGCCACCCACCTGCGGGGGGGTACAGATACGCAGTATTTT. Its protein product is CATHLRGGTDTQYF. Combining the CDR3 with reference TRBV5-6 and TRBJ2-3 gives the whole variable domain DAGVTQSPTHLIKTRGQQVTLRCSPKSGHDTVSWYQQALGQGPQFIFQYYEEEERQRGNFPDRFSGHQFPNYSSELNVNALLLGDSALYLCATHLRGGTDTQYFGPGTRLTVL.

This clonotype has just a few counts. The gene calls are TRBV7-6 and TRBJ2-7; TRBD2 agrees at 13 bases. Germline CDR1 SGHVS, CDR2 FNYEAQ. The V segment lost 5 bases and the J segment 3 bases; nucleotides outside the gene matches: 7. The CDR3 covers 16 residues. The CDR3 loop is CASSGGTSGMYYEQYF. In nucleotides, the CDR3 is TGTGCCAGCAGCGGGGGGACTAGCGGGATGTACTACGAGCAGTACTTC.

This clonotype has only a few counts. The rearrangement links TRBV30 to TRBJ2-7; 8 nucleotides line up with TRBD1. The CDR3 runs to 13 residues. With V trimmed by 5 bases and J by 6 bases, 9 bases remained unmatched. The V gene's germline CDR1 is GTSNPN and CDR2 SVGIG (reference sequence). The CDR3 loop is CAWGQGLEREQYF. CDR3 coding DNA: TGTGCCTGGGGACAGGGCCTTGAGCGCGAGCAGTACTTC. Looking up the rest from reference TRBV30 and TRBJ2-7 gives the full variable domain: SQTIHQWPATLVQPVGSPLSLECTVEGTSNPNLYWYRQAAGRGLQLLFYSVGIGQISSEVPQNLSASRPQDRQFILSSKKLLLSDSGFYLCAWGQGLEREQYFGPGTRLTVT.

The genes are TRBV11-2 and TRBJ2-7; 9 bases are shared with TRBD1. This CDR3 region has 14 residues. The J segment lost 3 bases and the V segment lost 5 bases, leaving 5 bases of the junction unmatched. CDR1 is SGHAT, CDR2 FQNNGV, per germline. The CDR3 DNA reads TGTGCCAGCAGCCGGGGACAGGGCTTCTACGAGCAGTACTTC. This translates into CASSRGQGFYEQYF.

V gene TRBV7-6 combines with J gene TRBJ2-7; tentative D call: TRBD2 (6 bases). The length of the CDR3 is 16 residues. Per germline, CDR1 SGHVS and CDR2 FNYEAQ. V dropped 5 bases and J dropped 3 bases, with 20 bases sitting between them. The DNA of the CDR3 is TGTGCCAGCAGCGCACGCGGGGCCCCGAAGATCTACGAGCAGTACTTC. It specifies CASSARGAPKIYEQYF.

This clonotype came up a few times. V is TRBV5-1 and J is TRBJ1-2; TRBD1 might be the D (6 bases). CDR1 SGHRS and CDR2 YFSETQ come from the germline V gene. The CDR3 contains 13 residues. The V end lost 4 bases, the J end lost 3 bases, and 10 bases lay between the germline ends. The CDR3 DNA is TGCGCCAGCAGCGAGGACAGTTACTATGGCTACACCTTC. It encodes CASSEDSYYGYTF.

This sequence joins TRBV3-1 and TRBJ1-5, with D perhaps matching TRBD1 (5 bases). Trimming took off 1 base at V and 4 bases at J, with 14 bases between the two ends. The CDR3 loop spans 16 amino acids. Germline values: CDR1 LGHDT, CDR2 YNNKEL (reference sequence). For the CDR3, the DNA is TGTGCCAGCAGCCAAGGCGCGAGGGGTCCTAATCAGCCCCAGCATTTT. It yields the protein CASSQGARGPNQPQHF.

This clonotype has only a few counts. This CDR3 is CASTSPYSASGANVLTF. The CDR3 DNA sequence: TGTGCCAGCACGTCGCCTTACAGTGCTTCTGGGGCCAACGTCCTGACTTTC. The chain uses TRBV28 and TRBJ2-6; D unresolved. V gave up 7 bases and J gave up 1 base, with 17 bases separating them. Germline V CDR1 and CDR2: MDHEN, SYDVKM. CDR3 length: 17 residues.

This clonotype was recorded a few times. J is TRBJ2-7 and V is TRBV18; D may match TRBD1 or TRBD2 (5 bases each). Trimming took 6 bases from V and 6 from J, leaving 12 bases between them. The CDR3 spans 12 residues. Germline V gene lookup returns CDR1 KGHSH and CDR2 LQKENI. The CDR3 region is CASSPTRGEQYF. CDR3 DNA: TGTGCCAGCTCCCCCACGAGGGGCGAGCAGTACTTC.

The CDR3 sequence is CSVPQTGTTYNEQFF. As DNA, the CDR3 is TGCAGCGTCCCCCAAACCGGGACTACCTACAATGAGCAGTTCTTC. This chain connects TRBV29-1 to TRBJ2-1, with 7 bases lining up with TRBD2. This CDR3 region has 15 residues. The ends lost 6 bases at V and 2 bases at J; junction bases unmatched: 10. CDR1 is SQVTM and CDR2 is ANQGSEA in the germline V gene.

The rearrangement joins TRBV18 to TRBJ2-7, with 9 bases identical to TRBD1. The junction had 6 bases not matched to a gene; V was cut back by 6 bases and J by 6 bases. The V gene's germline CDR1 is KGHSH and CDR2 LQKENI. The CDR3 consists of 13 residues. This chain's CDR3 is CASSPGQGTEQYF. The CDR3, as DNA: TGTGCCAGCTCGCCGGGACAGGGTACCGAGCAGTACTTC.

The V call is TRBV4-2, the J call TRBJ2-7, with 8 bases fitting TRBD1. With V trimmed by 3 bases and J by 2 bases, 6 bases remained unmatched. The CDR3 is 15 amino acids. Germline lookup yields CDR1 LGHNA and CDR2 YNFKEQ. The CDR3 sequence: CASSHNRGSTYEQYF. CDR3 DNA: TGTGCCAGCAGCCACAACAGGGGGTCTACCTACGAGCAGTACTTC.